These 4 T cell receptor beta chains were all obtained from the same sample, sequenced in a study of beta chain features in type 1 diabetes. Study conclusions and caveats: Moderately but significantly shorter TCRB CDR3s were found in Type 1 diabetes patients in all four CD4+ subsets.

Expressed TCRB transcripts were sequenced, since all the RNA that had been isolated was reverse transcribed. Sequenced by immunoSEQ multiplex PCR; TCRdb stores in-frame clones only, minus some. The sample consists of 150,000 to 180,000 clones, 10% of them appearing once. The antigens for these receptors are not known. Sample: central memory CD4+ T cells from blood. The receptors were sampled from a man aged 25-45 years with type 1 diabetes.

Here the CDR3 reads CASSRPGPRGRETQYF. CDR3 DNA: TGTGCCAGCAGCCGTCCCGGGCCCCGGGGGAGGGAGACCCAGTACTTC. V gene TRBV28 combines with J gene TRBJ2-5, with a tentative D call TRBD2 (6 bases). The CDR3 extends over 16 amino acids. V gave up 6 bases and J gave up 5 bases, with 22 bases separating them. The germline gives CDR1 MDHEN, CDR2 SYDVKM.

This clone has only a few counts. DNA of the CDR3: TGTGCCAGCAGTTTATCTACATCGTACACAGATACGCAGTATTTT. Translating gives CASSLSTSYTDTQYF. The genes are TRBV27 and TRBJ2-3; D not resolved. Trimming pared 0 bases from V and 2 bases from J, leaving 9 bases between. Germline V gene lookup returns CDR1 MNHEY and CDR2 SMNVEV (reference sequence). The CDR3 loop spans 15 amino acids.

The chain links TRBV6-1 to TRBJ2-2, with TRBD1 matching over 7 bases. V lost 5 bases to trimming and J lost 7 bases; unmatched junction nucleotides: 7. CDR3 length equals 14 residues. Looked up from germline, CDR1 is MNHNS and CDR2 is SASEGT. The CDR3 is CASSSQGDSGELFF. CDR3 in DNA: TGTGCCAGCAGTTCCCAGGGGGACAGCGGGGAGCTGTTTTTT.

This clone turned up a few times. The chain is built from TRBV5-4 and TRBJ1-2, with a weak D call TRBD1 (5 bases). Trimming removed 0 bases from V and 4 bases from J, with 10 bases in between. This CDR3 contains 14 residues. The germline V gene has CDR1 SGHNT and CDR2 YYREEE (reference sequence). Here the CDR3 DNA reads TGTGCCAGCAGCTTGGATTCGGGGGGCTATGGCTACACCTTC. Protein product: CASSLDSGGYGYTF.